This T cell receptor (beta chain) was documented in a study of brain T cells in children with intractable seizures. Libraries were prepared by immunoSEQ multiplex PCR; TCRdb keeps only in-frame clonotypes and omits some of them. This repertoire shows about 320,000 clones, more than 85% found once; its top ten account for 5% to 7%. Per the germline V gene, CDR1 is MNHEY and CDR2 is SMNVEV (reference sequence). The V gene end was trimmed by 6 bases and the J gene end by 5 bases; junction bases not matched to a gene: 12. This CDR3 has 16 residues. Time point described: blood from clinic visit 5 months post-surgery; TSC patient then seizure free. Surgery cases with the highest brain T cell transcript signatures were chosen for sequencing.

This clonotype originated in a boy in the first two years of life with tuberous sclerosis and intractable seizures. The rearrangement joins TRBV27 to TRBJ2-3; 9 positions match TRBD1. This specimen consisted of peripheral blood, obtained more than 4 months after surgery. DNA for the CDR3: TGTGCCAGCAGCCCCGGGACAGGGAATTCGGTAGATACGCAGTATTTT. As protein: CASSPGTGNSVDTQYF.